A selection of T cell receptor beta chains follows, all from one sample in a study of cytotoxic CD8 clonotypes in ibrutinib-treated CLL. Sequenced by immunoSEQ multiplex PCR; TCRdb stores in-frame clones only, minus some. The sample holds more than 200,000 clones, under 80% seen once. Here the sequenced sample was PBMCs, taken after 24 months of ibrutinib treatment. These receptors were obtained from a human donor with chronic lymphocytic leukemia. CDR3s include the opening cysteine and the closing phenylalanine or tryptophan. D genes are given only for firm matches. Expanded clones get a size class; other rows say once, few or many, or leave the size out.

clone_size j_call d_call v_call cdr3_aa cdr3_nt
once TRBJ1-5 TRBD1 TRBV6-6 CASSGQGRNQPQHF TGTGCCAGCAGTGGACAGGGACGCAATCAGCCCCAGCATTTT
. TRBJ2-7 TRBD2 TRBV9 CASSPLGTSGRYEQYF TGTGCCAGCAGCCCTCTTGGGACTAGCGGGAGGTACGAGCAGTACTTC
. TRBJ1-1 . TRBV5-4 CASSLGGGLGTEAFF TGTGCCAGCAGCTTGGGTGGGGGTTTGGGCACTGAAGCTTTCTTT
. TRBJ2-7 . TRBV5-1 CASSPGPPTYEQYF TGCGCCAGCAGCCCGGGACCGCCCACCTACGAGCAGTACTTC
. TRBJ2-1 . TRBV4-2 CASSQEIVSAYNEQFF TGTGCCAGCAGCCAAGAAATAGTATCGGCCTACAATGAGCAGTTCTTC
. TRBJ1-4 . TRBV28 CASSLEGPNEKLFF TGTGCCAGCAGTTTAGAGGGCCCCAATGAAAAACTGTTTTTT
few TRBJ2-7 . TRBV6-5 CASTDGIYEQYF TGTGCCAGCACCGACGGGATCTACGAGCAGTACTTC
once TRBJ1-3 . TRBV6-5 CASSRGEGNTIYF TGTGCCAGCAGTAGGGGAGAAGGAAACACCATATATTTT
. TRBJ2-7 . TRBV29-1 CSVTAGQSTYEQYF TGCAGCGTTACGGCGGGACAGAGTACCTACGAGCAGTACTTC
. TRBJ1-4 . TRBV28 CASSLYQPRDNEKLFF TGTGCCAGCAGTTTATACCAACCCCGGGACAATGAAAAACTGTTTTTT
. TRBJ2-3 . TRBV7-8 CASSPRSRLPFTDTQYF TGTGCCAGCAGCCCGAGGTCGCGACTTCCATTCACAGATACGCAGTATTTT
once TRBJ2-7 . TRBV5-8 CASSLVVAYEQYF TGTGCCAGCAGCTTGGTGGTTGCCTACGAGCAGTACTTC
. TRBJ1-2 . TRBV7-8 CASSFREDYGYTF TGTGCCAGCAGCTTTCGGGAAGACTATGGCTACACCTTC
. TRBJ1-3 . TRBV30 CAWSPNSGNTIYF TGTGCCTGGTCTCCGAACTCTGGAAACACCATATATTTT
once TRBJ2-3 . TRBV29-1 CSVGDSGFDTQYF TGCAGCGTGGGGGATTCTGGGTTCGATACGCAGTATTTT
. TRBJ1-2 . TRBV19 CASSKTNYGYTF TGTGCCAGTAGTAAGACTAACTATGGCTACACCTTC
few TRBJ2-7 . TRBV9 CASSVAGAAYEQYF TGTGCCAGCAGCGTAGCGGGGGCTGCCTACGAGCAGTACTTC
few TRBJ2-2 . TRBV5-1 CASSFNTGELFF TGCGCCAGCAGCTTCAACACCGGGGAGCTGTTTTTT
. TRBJ2-1 TRBD1 TRBV18 CASSPPWTGDNEQFF TGTGCCAGCTCACCACCATGGACAGGGGACAATGAGCAGTTCTTC
. TRBJ1-1 TRBD1 TRBV6-6 CASSYQGAGEAFF TGTGCCAGCAGTTACCAGGGGGCTGGTGAAGCTTTCTTT
. TRBJ2-7 . TRBV7-2 CASTPGLDSYEQYF TGTGCCAGCACCCCGGGACTGGACTCCTACGAGCAGTACTTC
. TRBJ2-7 TRBD2 TRBV14 CASSRGGAGGHHEQYF TGTGCCAGCAGCCGAGGGGGAGCGGGAGGGCACCACGAGCAGTACTTC
few TRBJ1-1 . TRBV7-9 CASSFLGEAFF TGTGCCAGCAGCTTCCTAGGGGAAGCTTTCTTT
. TRBJ1-5 . TRBV27 CASSLSSRVNQPQHF TGTGCCAGCAGTTTATCCTCCAGGGTCAATCAGCCCCAGCATTTT
. TRBJ2-7 . TRBV7-7 CASSPGTVTYEQYF TGTGCTAGCAGCCCCGGGACGGTGACCTACGAGCAGTACTTC
. TRBJ2-2 . TRBV7-2 CASSLGVLRELFF TGTGCCAGCAGCCTAGGGGTTCTGAGGGAGCTGTTTTTT
. TRBJ1-1 . TRBV25-1 CASSSTGLNTEAFF TGTGCCAGCAGTTCAACTGGGCTGAACACTGAAGCTTTCTTT
. TRBJ2-2 . TRBV7-6 CASSPRDTGELFF TGTGCCAGCAGCCCTCGGGACACCGGGGAGCTGTTTTTT
once TRBJ1-1 . TRBV29-1 CSVVPWSEAFF TGCAGCGTTGTACCCTGGTCTGAAGCTTTCTTT
. TRBJ2-1 . TRBV20-1 CSAAGYNEQFF TGCAGTGCTGCAGGATACAATGAGCAGTTCTTC
once TRBJ2-7 . TRBV7-9 CATQRTAGYEQYF TGTGCGACACAGCGGACAGCTGGCTACGAGCAGTACTTC
. TRBJ2-7 . TRBV6-6 CASSLLVAYEQYF TGTGCCAGCAGCCTCTTAGTCGCGTACGAGCAGTACTTC
few TRBJ1-2 TRBD1 TRBV6-5 CASRPGQGTYGYTF TGTGCCAGCCGTCCGGGACAGGGGACTTATGGCTACACCTTC
. TRBJ1-5 . TRBV18 CASSPPGQPQHF TGTGCCAGCTCACCTCCCGGGCAGCCCCAGCATTTT
. TRBJ2-7 . TRBV2 CASSRDRFYEQYF TGTGCCAGCAGTAGGGACCGGTTCTACGAGCAGTACTTC
. TRBJ2-3 . TRBV11-1 CASSPRGQGGTDTQYF TGTGCCAGCAGCCCACGGGGGCAGGGGGGCACAGATACGCAGTATTTT
. TRBJ2-7 . TRBV27 CASREGLYEQYF TGTGCCAGCAGAGAGGGACTTTACGAGCAGTACTTC
once TRBJ1-1 TRBD1 TRBV30 CAWSVQGDTEAFF TGTGCCTGGAGTGTCCAGGGGGATACTGAAGCTTTCTTT
. TRBJ2-7 . TRBV19 CASSLFSGSYEQYF TGTGCCAGTAGTTTGTTCAGCGGTTCCTACGAGCAGTACTTC
. TRBJ2-1 . TRBV19 CASIGASSGNEQFF TGTGCCAGTATCGGGGCCAGTTCGGGCAATGAGCAGTTCTTC
once TRBJ2-7 . TRBV7-9 CASSARTYEQYF TGTGCCAGCAGCGCTCGAACCTACGAGCAGTACTTC
. TRBJ2-5 . TRBV11-2 CASSSGHQETQYF TGTGCCAGCAGCTCAGGACACCAAGAGACCCAGTACTTC
. TRBJ1-1 . TRBV29-1 CSVDDSTEAFF TGCAGCGTTGATGACAGCACTGAAGCTTTCTTT
. TRBJ2-3 . TRBV2 CASTPVSGTDTQYF TGTGCCAGCACCCCCGTTTCGGGCACAGATACGCAGTATTTT
. TRBJ2-3 TRBD1 TRBV7-2 CASSLQGTGGDTQYF TGTGCCAGCAGCTTGCAGGGGACAGGGGGAGATACGCAGTATTTT
. TRBJ1-2 TRBD1 TRBV6-5 CASSSGQVYGYTF TGTGCCAGCAGTTCCGGACAGGTCTATGGCTACACCTTC